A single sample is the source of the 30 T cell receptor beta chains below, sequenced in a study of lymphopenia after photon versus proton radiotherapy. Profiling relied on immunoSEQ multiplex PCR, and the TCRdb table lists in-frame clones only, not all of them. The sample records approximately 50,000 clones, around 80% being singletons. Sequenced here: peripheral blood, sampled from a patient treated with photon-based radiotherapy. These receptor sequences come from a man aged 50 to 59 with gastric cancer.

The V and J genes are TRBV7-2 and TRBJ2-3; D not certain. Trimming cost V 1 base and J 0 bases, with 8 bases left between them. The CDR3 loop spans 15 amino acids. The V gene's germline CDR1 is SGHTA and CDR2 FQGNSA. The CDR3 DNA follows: TGTGCCAGCAGCTTAGTCCTTGTCAGCACAGATACGCAGTATTTT. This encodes CASSLVLVSTDTQYF.

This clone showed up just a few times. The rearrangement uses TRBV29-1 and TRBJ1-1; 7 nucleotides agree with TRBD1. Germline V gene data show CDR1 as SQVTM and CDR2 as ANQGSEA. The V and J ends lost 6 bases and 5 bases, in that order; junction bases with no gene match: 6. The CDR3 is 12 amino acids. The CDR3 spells CSVRTGGTEAFF. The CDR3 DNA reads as TGCAGCGTAAGGACAGGAGGGACTGAAGCTTTCTTT.

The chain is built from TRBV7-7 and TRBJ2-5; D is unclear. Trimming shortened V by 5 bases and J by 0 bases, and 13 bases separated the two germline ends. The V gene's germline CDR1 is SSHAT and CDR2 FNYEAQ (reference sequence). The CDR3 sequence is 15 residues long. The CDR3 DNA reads TGTGCCAGCAGCCAGTCGGTATTGTACCAAGAGACCCAGTACTTC. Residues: CASSQSVLYQETQYF.

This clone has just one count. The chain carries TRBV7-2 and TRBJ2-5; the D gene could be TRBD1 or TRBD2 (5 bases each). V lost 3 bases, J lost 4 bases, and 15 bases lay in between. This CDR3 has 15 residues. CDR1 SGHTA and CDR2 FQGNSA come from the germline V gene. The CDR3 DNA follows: TGTGCCAGCAGCTTTGACCCCGGGGCTCCAGAGACCCAGTACTTC. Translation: CASSFDPGAPETQYF.

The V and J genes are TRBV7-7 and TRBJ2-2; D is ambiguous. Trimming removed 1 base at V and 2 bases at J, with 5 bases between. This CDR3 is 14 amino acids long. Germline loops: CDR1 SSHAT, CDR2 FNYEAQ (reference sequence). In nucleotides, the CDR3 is TGTGCCAGCAGCTTAGGTCTAAACACCGGGGAGCTGTTTTTT. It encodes CASSLGLNTGELFF.

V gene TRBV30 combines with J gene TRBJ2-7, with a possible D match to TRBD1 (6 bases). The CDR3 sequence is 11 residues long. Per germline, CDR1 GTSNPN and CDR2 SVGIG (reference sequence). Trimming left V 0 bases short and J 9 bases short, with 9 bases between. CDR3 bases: TGTGCCTGGAGTGTACAGGGCTCGCAGTACTTC. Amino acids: CAWSVQGSQYF.

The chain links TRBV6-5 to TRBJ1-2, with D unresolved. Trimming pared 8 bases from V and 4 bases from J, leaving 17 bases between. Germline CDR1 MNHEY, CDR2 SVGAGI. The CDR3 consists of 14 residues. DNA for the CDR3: TGTGCCAGCTACGATGTTTCGGGGAGCTATGGCTACACCTTC. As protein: CASYDVSGSYGYTF.

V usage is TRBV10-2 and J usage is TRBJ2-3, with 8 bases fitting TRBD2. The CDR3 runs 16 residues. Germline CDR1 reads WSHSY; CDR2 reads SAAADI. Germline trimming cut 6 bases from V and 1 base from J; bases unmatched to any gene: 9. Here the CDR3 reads CASSRELSGGTDTQYF. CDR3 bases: TGCGCCAGCAGCCGGGAGCTTAGCGGGGGCACAGATACGCAGTATTTT.

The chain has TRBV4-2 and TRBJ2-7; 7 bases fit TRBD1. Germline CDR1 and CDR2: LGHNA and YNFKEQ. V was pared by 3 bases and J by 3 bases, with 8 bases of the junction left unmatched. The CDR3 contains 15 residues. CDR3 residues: CASSQPRDRVYEQYF. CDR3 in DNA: TGTGCCAGCAGCCAGCCCCGGGACAGAGTCTACGAGCAGTACTTC.

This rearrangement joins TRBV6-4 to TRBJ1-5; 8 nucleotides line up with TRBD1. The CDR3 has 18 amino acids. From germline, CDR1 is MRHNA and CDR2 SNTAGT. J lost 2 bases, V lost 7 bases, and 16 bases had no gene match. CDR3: CASTIFDRGKEGNQPQHF. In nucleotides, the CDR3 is TGTGCCAGCACCATCTTTGACAGGGGTAAGGAGGGCAATCAGCCCCAGCATTTT.

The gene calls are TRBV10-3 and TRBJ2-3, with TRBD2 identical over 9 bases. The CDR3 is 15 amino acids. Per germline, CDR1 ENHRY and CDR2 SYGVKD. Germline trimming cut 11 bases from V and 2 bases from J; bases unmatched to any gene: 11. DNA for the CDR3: TGTGCCTCCGGAGGGGCGGGAGGGGACACAGATACGCAGTATTTT. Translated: CASGGAGGDTDTQYF.

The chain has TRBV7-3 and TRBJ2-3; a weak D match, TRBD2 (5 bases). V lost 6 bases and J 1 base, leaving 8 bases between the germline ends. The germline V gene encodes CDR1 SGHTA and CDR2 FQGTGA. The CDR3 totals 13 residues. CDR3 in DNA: TGTGCCAGCAGGGACTTTGGCACAGATACGCAGTATTTT. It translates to CASRDFGTDTQYF.

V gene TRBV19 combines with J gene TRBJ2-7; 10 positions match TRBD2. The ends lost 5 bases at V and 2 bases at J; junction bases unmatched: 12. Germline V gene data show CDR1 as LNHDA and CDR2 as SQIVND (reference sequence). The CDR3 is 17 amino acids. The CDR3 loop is CASSPPPGSGRTYEQYF. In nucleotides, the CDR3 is TGTGCCAGTAGTCCCCCCCCGGGTAGCGGGAGGACCTACGAGCAGTACTTC.

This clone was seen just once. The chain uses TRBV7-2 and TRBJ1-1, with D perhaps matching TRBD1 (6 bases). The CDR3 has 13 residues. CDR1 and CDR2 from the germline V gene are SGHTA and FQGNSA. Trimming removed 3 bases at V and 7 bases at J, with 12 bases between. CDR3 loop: CASSFYREGEAFF. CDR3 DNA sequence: TGTGCCAGCAGCTTCTACAGGGAAGGTGAAGCTTTCTTT.

CDR3 nucleotides: TGCGCCAGCAGCTACCGGGCCTCCTACGAGCAGTACTTC. This gives the protein CASSYRASYEQYF. The V gene is TRBV4-1, the J gene TRBJ2-7; no clear D. V lost 5 bases and J lost 0, with 8 bases in between. The CDR3 is 13 amino acids. CDR1 and CDR2 (germline): MGHRA, YSYEKL.

CDR3 bases: TGTGCCAGCAGTTTAACGAGGGGTTCCTATGGCTACACCTTC. Its protein is CASSLTRGSYGYTF. This chain connects TRBV27 to TRBJ1-2; D might be TRBD1 (5 bases). The length of the CDR3 is 14 residues. Germline V CDR1 and CDR2: MNHEY, SMNVEV (reference sequence). Deletions cut 2 bases from V and 4 bases from J, with 11 bases between.

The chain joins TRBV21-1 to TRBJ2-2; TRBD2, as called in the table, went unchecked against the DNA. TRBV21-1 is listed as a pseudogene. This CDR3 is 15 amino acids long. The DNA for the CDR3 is TGTGCCAGCAGCAAAAGAAGAGGGAACACCGGGGAGCTGTTTTTT. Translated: CASSKRRGNTGELFF.

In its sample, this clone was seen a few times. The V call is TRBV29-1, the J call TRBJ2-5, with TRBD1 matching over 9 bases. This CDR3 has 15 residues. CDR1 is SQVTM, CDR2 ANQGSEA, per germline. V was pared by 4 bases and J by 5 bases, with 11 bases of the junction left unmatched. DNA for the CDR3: TGCAGCGTTGGTCAGGGGGACAGGGTCCGCGAGACCCAGTACTTC. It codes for CSVGQGDRVRETQYF.

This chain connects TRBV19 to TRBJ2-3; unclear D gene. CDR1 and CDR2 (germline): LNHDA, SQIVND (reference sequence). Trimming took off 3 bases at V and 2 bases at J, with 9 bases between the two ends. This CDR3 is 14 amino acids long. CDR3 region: CASSISPSTDTQYF. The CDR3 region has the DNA TGTGCCAGTAGTATCTCCCCTTCCACAGATACGCAGTATTTT.

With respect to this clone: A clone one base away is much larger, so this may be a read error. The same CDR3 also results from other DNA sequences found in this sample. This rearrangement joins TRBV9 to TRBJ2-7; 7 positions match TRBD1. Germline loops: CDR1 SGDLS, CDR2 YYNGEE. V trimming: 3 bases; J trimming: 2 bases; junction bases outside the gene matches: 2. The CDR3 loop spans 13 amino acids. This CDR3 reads CASSGQGAYEQYF. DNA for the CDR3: TGTGCCAGCAGCGGGCAGGGGGCCTACGAGCAGTACTTC.

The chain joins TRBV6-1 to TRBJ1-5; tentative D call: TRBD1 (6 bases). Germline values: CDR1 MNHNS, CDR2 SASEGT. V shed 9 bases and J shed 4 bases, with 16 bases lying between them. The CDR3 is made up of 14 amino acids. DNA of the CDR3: TGTGCCAGTCAGGACAGTTTAGAAAATCAGCCCCAGCATTTT. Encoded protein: CASQDSLENQPQHF.

In nucleotides, the CDR3 is TGTGCCAGCAGCTCACTCTTAGGGGGACGGGCTTTCTTT. It codes for CASSSLLGGRAFF. This chain uses TRBV7-7 with TRBJ1-1, with TRBD1 as a possible D gene (6 bases). The CDR3 has 13 amino acids. V was clipped by 4 bases and J by 11 bases, with 17 bases between them. In germline, CDR1 is SSHAT, CDR2 FNYEAQ (reference sequence).

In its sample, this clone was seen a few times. CDR3 loop: CATTQEGFQPQHF. In DNA, the CDR3 is TGTGCCACCACCCAGGAGGGATTTCAGCCCCAGCATTTT. This chain connects TRBV2 to TRBJ1-5; no clear D gene. The germline V and J ends were trimmed by 10 bases and 6 bases, with 16 bases remaining between them. This CDR3 has 13 amino acids. In germline, CDR1 is SNHLY, CDR2 FYNNEI. Full variable domain (remainder filled in from reference TRBV2 and TRBJ1-5): EPEVTQTPSHQVTQMGQEVILRCVPISNHLYFYWYRQILGQKVEFLVSFYNNEISEKSEIFDDQFSVERPDGSNFTLKIRSTKLEDSAMYFCATTQEGFQPQHFGDGTRLSIL.

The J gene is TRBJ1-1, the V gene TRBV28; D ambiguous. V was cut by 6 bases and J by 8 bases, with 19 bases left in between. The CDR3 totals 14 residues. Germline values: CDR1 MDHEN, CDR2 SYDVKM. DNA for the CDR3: TGTGCCAGCAGCAGAATTCGGGTGAGGGTGGAAGCTTTCTTT. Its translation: CASSRIRVRVEAFF.

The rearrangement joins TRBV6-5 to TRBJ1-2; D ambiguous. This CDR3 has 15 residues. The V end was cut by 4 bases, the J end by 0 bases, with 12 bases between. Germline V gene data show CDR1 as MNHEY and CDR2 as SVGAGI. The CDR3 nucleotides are TGTGCCAGCAGTTCCCCGGGAGGGACTAACTATGGCTACACCTTC. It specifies CASSSPGGTNYGYTF.

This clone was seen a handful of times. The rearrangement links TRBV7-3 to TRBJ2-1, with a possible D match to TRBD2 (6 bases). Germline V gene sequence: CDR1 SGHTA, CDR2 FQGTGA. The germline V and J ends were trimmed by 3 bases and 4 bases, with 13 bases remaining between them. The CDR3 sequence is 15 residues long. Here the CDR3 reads CASSLSVRGYNEQFF. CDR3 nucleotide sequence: TGTGCCAGCAGCTTGAGTGTCCGGGGGTACAATGAGCAGTTCTTC.

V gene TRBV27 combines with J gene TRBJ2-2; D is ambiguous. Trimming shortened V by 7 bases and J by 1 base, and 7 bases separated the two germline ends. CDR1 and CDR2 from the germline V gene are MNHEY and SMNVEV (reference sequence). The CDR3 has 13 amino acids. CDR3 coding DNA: TGTGCCAGCACCGATGGGAACACCGGGGAGCTGTTTTTT. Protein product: CASTDGNTGELFF.

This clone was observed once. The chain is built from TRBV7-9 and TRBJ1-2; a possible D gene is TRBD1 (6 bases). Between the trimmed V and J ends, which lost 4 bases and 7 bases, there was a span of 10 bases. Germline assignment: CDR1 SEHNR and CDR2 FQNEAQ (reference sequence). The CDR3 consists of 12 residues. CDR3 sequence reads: CASSSGVGGYTF. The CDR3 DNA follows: TGTGCCAGCAGCTCAGGGGTAGGTGGCTACACCTTC.

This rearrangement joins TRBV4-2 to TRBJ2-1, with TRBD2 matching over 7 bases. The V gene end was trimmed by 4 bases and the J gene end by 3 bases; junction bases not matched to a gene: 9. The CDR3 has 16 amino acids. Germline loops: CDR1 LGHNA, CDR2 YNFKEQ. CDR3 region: CASSRSSGVIYNEQFF. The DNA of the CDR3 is TGTGCCAGCAGCCGTTCCAGCGGGGTGATCTACAATGAGCAGTTCTTC.

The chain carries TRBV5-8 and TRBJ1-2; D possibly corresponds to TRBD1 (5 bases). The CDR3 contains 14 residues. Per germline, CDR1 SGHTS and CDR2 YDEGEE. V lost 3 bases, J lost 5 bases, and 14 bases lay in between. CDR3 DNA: TGTGCCAGCAGCTCGAGGGGACTGCTTTATGGCTACACCTTC. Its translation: CASSSRGLLYGYTF.